This TCR beta chain is from a study of T-cell memory formation after mild COVID-19. Study background: TCR clustering was largely donor specific. Findings and caveats of the study: Of the contracting clones, CD4+ ones lay mainly in CM and EM, and CD8+ ones in EMRA. CD4/CD8 balance characterized clones contracting day 15 to 85, and CD4+ skew characterized later expanders.

5'RACE with constant-segment primers built TCRalpha and TCRbeta cDNA libraries with UMIs. Each CDR3 protein is one row after TCRdb ran MiXCR on the 5' RACE reads. The table includes under 250,000 distinct CDR3 sequences, 9% to 10% detected once. The germline V gene encodes CDR1 MNHEY and CDR2 SVGEGT. This CDR3 is 18 amino acids long. The J segment lost 2 bases and the V segment lost 4 bases, leaving 12 bases of the junction unmatched. On this clonotype: Its specificity is not known.

Sequenced sample: PBMCs or a T cell subset sorted from them (not recorded which). This clonotype was obtained from a man younger than 35 who had mild COVID-19 (a few samples of this study predate the infection). Cell type and time point are not known. This chain links TRBV6-2 or TRBV6-3 with TRBJ2-4; 9 nucleotides match TRBD2. The CDR3 DNA reads TGTGCCAGCAGTTGGGCCGCGAATGCGGGGGGGCCCAAAAACATTCAGTACTTC. It specifies CASSWAANAGGPKNIQYF.